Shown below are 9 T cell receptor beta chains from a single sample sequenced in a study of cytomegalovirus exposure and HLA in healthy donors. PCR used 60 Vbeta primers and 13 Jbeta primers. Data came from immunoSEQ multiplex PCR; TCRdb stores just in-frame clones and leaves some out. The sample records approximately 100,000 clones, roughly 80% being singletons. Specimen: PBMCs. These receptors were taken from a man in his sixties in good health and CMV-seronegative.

The CDR3 sequence is CASSLDPTGPQHF. CDR3 bases: TGCGCCAGCAGCTTGGACCCTACAGGGCCCCAGCATTTT. The chain is built from TRBV5-1 and TRBJ1-5; D possibly corresponds to TRBD1 (5 bases). V lost 0 bases and J 9 bases, leaving 10 bases between the germline ends. Germline assignment: CDR1 SGHRS and CDR2 YFSETQ. This CDR3 is built from 13 residues.

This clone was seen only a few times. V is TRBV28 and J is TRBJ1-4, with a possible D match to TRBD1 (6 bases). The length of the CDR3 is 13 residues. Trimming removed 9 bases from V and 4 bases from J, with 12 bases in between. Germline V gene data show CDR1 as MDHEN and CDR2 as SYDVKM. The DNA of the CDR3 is TGTGCCAGTCGGACAGAGAATAATGAAAAACTGTTTTTT. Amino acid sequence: CASRTENNEKLFF.

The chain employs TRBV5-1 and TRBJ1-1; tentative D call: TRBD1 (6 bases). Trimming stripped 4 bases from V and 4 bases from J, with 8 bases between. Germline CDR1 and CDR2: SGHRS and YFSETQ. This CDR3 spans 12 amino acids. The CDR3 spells CASSTGFTEAFF. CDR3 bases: TGCGCCAGCAGCACAGGGTTCACTGAAGCTTTCTTT.

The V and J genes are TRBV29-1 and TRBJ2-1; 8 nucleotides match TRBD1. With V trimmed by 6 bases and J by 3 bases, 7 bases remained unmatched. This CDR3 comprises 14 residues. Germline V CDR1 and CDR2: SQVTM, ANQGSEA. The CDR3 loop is CSVGGGQGYNEQFF. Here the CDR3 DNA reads TGCAGCGTAGGGGGAGGACAGGGCTACAATGAGCAGTTCTTC.

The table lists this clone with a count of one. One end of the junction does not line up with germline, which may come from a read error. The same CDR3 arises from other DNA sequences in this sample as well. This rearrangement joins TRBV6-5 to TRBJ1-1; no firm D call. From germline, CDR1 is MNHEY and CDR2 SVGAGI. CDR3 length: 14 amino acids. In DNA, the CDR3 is TGCGCCAGCAGTTACTACAGTACCAACACTGAAGCTTTCTTT. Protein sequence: CASSYYSTNTEAFF.

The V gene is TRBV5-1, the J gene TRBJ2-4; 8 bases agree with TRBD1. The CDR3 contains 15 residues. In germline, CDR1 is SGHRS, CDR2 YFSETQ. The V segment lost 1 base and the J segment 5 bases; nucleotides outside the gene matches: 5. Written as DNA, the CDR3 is TGCGCCAGCAGCTTGACACCGGGACAGGAAAACATTCAGTACTTC. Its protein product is CASSLTPGQENIQYF.

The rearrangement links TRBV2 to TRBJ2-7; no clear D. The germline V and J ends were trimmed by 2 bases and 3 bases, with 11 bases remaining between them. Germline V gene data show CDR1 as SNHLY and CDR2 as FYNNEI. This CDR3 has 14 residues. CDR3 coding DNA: TGTGCCAGCAGTGAATCAAGAGGCAACTACGAGCAGTACGTC. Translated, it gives CASSESRGNYEQYV.

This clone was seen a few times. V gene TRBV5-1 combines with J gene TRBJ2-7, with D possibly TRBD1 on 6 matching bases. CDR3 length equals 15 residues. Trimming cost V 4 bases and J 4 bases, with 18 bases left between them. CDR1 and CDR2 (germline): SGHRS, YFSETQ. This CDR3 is CASSPGPGQPYEQYV. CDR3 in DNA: TGCGCCAGCAGCCCCGGACCGGGACAACCTTACGAGCAGTACGTC.

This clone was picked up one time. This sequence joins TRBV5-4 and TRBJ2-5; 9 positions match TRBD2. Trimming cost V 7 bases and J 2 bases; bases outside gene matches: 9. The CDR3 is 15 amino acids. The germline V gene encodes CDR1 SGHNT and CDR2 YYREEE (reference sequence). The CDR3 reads CASGTASGTQETQYF. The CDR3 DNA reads TGTGCCAGCGGAACTGCTAGCGGGACTCAAGAGACCCAGTACTTC. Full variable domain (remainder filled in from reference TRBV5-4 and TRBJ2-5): ETGVTQSPTHLIKTRGQQVTLRCSSQSGHNTVSWYQQALGQGPQFIFQYYREEENGRGNFPPRFSGLQFPNYSSELNVNALELDDSALYLCASGTASGTQETQYFGPGTRLLVL.